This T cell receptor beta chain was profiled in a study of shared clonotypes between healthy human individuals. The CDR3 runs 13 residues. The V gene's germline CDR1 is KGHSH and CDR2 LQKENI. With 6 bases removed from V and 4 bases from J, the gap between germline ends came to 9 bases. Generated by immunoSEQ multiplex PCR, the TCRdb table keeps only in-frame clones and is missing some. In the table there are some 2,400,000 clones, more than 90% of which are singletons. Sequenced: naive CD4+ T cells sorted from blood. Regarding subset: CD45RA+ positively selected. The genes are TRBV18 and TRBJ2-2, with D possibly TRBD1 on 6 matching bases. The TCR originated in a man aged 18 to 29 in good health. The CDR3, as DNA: TGTGCCAGCTCTTCACAGGGCACCGGGGAGCTGTTTTTT. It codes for CASSSQGTGELFF.